This TCR beta chain appears in the sequencing data of a study of CD8 T cells in Susac syndrome. When the RNA was reverse transcribed, random hexamers were used with an input of about 0.45 to 1 ug. Amplification of TCR beta CDR3 spanned 54 Vbeta and 13 Jbeta via immunoSEQ multiplex PCR. TCRdb re-derived calls from the immunoSEQ multiplex PCR reads in MiXCR, one entry per CDR3 protein. The sample records roughly 110,000 distinct CDR3 sequences, roughly 92% being singletons. The TEMRA cells underwent FACS enrichment, while the CD8+ and CD4+ T cells underwent negative isolation. The length of the CDR3 is 18 residues. The germline V gene encodes CDR1 SGHNT and CDR2 YYREEE (reference sequence). Trimming removed 4 bases from V and 1 base from J; junction bases left unmatched: 10.

The sequencing sample was made of CD8+ T cells from PBMCs. The sequence was obtained from a human donor in good health. V and J are TRBV5-4 and TRBJ2-7, with 14 bases fitting TRBD2. This chain's CDR3 is CASSPGLAGGGVSYEQYF. Here the CDR3 DNA reads TGTGCCAGCAGCCCAGGACTAGCGGGAGGAGGTGTTTCCTACGAGCAGTACTTC. The variable domain in full, completed from reference TRBV5-4 and TRBJ2-7, reads ETGVTQSPTHLIKTRGQQVTLRCSSQSGHNTVSWYQQALGQGPQFIFQYYREEENGRGNFPPRFSGLQFPNYSSELNVNALELDDSALYLCASSPGLAGGGVSYEQYFGPGTRLTVT.